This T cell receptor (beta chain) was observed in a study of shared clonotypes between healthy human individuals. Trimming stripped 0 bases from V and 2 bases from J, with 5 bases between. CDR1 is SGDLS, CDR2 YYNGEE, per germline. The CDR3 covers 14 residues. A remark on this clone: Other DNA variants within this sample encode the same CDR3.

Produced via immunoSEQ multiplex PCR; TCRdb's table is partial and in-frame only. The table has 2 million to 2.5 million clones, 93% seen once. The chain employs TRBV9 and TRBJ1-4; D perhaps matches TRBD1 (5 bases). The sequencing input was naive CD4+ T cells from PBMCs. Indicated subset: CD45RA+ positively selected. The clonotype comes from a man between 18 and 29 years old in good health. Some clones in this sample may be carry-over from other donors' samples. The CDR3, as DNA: TGTGCCAGCAGCGTAGGGGACACTAATGAAAAACTGTTTTTT. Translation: CASSVGDTNEKLFF.